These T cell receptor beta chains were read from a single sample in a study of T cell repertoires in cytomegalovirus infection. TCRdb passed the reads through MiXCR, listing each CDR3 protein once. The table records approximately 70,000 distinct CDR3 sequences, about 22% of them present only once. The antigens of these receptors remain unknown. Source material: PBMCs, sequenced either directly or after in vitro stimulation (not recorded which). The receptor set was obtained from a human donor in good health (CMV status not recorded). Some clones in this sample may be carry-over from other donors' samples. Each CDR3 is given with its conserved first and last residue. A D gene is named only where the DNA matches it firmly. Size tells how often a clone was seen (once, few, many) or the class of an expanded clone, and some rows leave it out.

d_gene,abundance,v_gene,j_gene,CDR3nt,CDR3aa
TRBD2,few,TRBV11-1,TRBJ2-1,TGTGCCAGCAGCTTACGTTTACTAGCGGAGCAGTTCTTC,CASSLRLLAEQFF
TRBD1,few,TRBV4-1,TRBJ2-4,TGCGCCAGCAGCCATCCGACAGGGGGCTTGGCCAAAAACATTCAGTACTTC,CASSHPTGGLAKNIQYF
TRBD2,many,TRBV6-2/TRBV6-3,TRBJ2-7,TGTGCCAGCTCCCACCGACTAGCGGGAGCTCCCTACGAGCAGTACTTC,CASSHRLAGAPYEQYF
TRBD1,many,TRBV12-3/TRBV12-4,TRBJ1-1,TGTGCCAGCAGGGGACAGGGTGTGACTGAAGCTTTCTTT,CASRGQGVTEAFF
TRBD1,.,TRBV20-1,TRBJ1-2,TGCAGTGCTAGAGATGGAGTTCAGGGGGTGCAGAAAAGCAAAGATGGCTACACCTTC,CSARDGVQGVQKSKDGYTF
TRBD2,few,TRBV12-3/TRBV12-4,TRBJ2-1,TGTGCCAGCACTGGGACTAGCGGGGGTGAGCAGTTCTTC,CASTGTSGGEQFF
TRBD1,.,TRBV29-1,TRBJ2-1,TGCAGCGTCATCGATACAGGGGGCAACGATGAGCAGTTCTTC,CSVIDTGGNDEQFF
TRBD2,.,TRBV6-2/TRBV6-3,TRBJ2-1,TGTGCCAGCAGTTTGACTAGCGGGAGGGCAATTGGGAATGAGCAGTTCTTC,CASSLTSGRAIGNEQFF
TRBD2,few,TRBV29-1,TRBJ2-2,TGCAGCGTTGAACTGTCCCTGGGAGGGGCCGGGGAGCTGTTTTTT,CSVELSLGGAGELFF
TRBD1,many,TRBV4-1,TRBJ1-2,TGCGCCAGCAGCCGCCTGGGACAGTATAACTATGGCTACACCTTC,CASSRLGQYNYGYTF
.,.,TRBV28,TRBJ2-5,TGTGCCAGCAGTTTGCGTACTTTCCGGGACGGGGAAGAGACCCAGTACTTC,CASSLRTFRDGEETQYF
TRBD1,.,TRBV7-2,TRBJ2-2,TGTGCCAGCACCCAAGACAGGGTATTTACCGGGGAGCTGTTTTTT,CASTQDRVFTGELFF
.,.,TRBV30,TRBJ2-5,TGTGCCTGGAGTGGAGGGTACCAAGAGACCCAGTACTTC,CAWSGGYQETQYF
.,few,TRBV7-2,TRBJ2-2,TGTGCCAGCAGCTTATCGGCTAGTCGGGTCACCGGGGAGCTGTTTTTT,CASSLSASRVTGELFF
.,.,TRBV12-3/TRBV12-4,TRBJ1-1,TGTGCCAGCAGTTTAGGGTTCACTGAAGCTTTCTTT,CASSLGFTEAFF
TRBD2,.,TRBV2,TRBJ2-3,TGTGCCAGCAGTGAATTGGGCCCGGGGGGATACGGTACGCAGTATTTT,CASSELGPGGYGTQYF
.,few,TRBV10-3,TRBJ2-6,TGTGCCATCGGAACTGGGGCCAACGTCCTGACTTTC,CAIGTGANVLTF
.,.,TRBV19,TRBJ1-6,TGTGCCAGTAGAAAAGGGCTAAGCTCCTATAATTCACCCCTCCACTTT,CASRKGLSSYNSPLHF
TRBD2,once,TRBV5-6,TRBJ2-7,TGTGCCAGCAGCTGGGGACGGACTAGCAGCGAGCAGTACTTC,CASSWGRTSSEQYF
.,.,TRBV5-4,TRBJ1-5,TGTGCCAGCAGCTTGGCCGGAGTTAATCAGCCCCAGCATTTT,CASSLAGVNQPQHF
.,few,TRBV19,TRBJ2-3,TGTGCCAGTAGTAATCTTTCCCCCACAGATACGCAGTATTTT,CASSNLSPTDTQYF
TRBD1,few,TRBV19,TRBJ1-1,TGTGCCAGTAGGAGCAGGGGGGACATGAACACTGAAGCTTTCTTT,CASRSRGDMNTEAFF
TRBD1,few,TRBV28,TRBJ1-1,TGTGCCAGCAGTTTTATGGCAGGGGGCACTGAAGCTTTCTTT,CASSFMAGGTEAFF
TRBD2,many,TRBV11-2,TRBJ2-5,TGTGCCAGCAGCTTAGCGGGAGGGTACCAAGAGACCCAGTACTTC,CASSLAGGYQETQYF
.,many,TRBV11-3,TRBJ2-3,TGTGCCAGCAGCTTAGCTTTTGCAGATACGCAGTATTTT,CASSLAFADTQYF
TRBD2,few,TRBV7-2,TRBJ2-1,TGTGCCAGCAGCTTACTAGCGGGGGCCTACAATGAGCAGTTCTTC,CASSLLAGAYNEQFF
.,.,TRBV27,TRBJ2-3,TGTGCCAGCAGTCCCGACATTGGTAGGCAGGGAGGAGTCTGGTCGACAGATACGCAGTATTTT,CASSPDIGRQGGVWSTDTQYF
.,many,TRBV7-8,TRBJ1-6,TGTGCCAGCAGCAACCGACAAATTTCACCCCTCCACTTT,CASSNRQISPLHF
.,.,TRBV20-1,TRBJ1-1,TGCAGTACTACCCCATGGCAGATTTACACTGAAGCTTTCTTT,CSTTPWQIYTEAFF
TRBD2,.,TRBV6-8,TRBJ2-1,TGTGCCAGCAGTTACTCGGCGGGAGGCACCTACAATGAGCAGTTCTTC,CASSYSAGGTYNEQFF
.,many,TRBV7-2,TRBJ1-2,TGTGCCAGCAGCTTAGCAGGGGACTATGGCTACACCTTC,CASSLAGDYGYTF
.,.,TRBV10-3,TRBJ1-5,TGTGCCATCAGTGACGGGACGAAGGGGCCTCAGCCCCAGCATTTT,CAISDGTKGPQPQHF
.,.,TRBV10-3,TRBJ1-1,TGTGCCACCCAGGTGGAGGACACTGAAGCTTTCTTT,CATQVEDTEAFF
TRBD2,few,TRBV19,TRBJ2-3,TGTGCCAGTAGTATAACGACTAGCGGGCTTAGCACAGATACGCAGTATTTT,CASSITTSGLSTDTQYF
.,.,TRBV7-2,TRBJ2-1,TGTGCCAGCAGCCCGGACCAGCTTGGGTGGCAGTTCTTC,CASSPDQLGWQFF
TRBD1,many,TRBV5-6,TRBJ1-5,TGTGCCAGCAGCTTGTGGACAGGGGGGACCTATAGCAATCAGCCCCAGCATTTT,CASSLWTGGTYSNQPQHF
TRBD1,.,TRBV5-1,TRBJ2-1,TGCGCCAGCAGCTTAGCAGGGGGCACCTACAATGAGCAGTTCTTC,CASSLAGGTYNEQFF
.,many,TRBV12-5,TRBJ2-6,TGTGCTAGTGGTTTTTTGCTAGCGGGGGCCAACGTCCTGACTTTC,CASGFLLAGANVLTF
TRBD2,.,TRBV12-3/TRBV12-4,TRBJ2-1,TGTGCCAGCAGCTTCCGGACTAGCGGGAGCTATGAGCAGTTCTTC,CASSFRTSGSYEQFF
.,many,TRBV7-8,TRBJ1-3,TGTGCCAGCAGCTTAGTCGGGGGAAACACCATATATTTT,CASSLVGGNTIYF
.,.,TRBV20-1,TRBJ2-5,TGCAGTGCTAGAAAGGGGGGCCAAGAGACCCAGTACTTC,CSARKGGQETQYF
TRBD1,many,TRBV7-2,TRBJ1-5,TGTGCCAGCAGCCCACCCGGGACAGTTAATCAGCCCCAGCATTTT,CASSPPGTVNQPQHF
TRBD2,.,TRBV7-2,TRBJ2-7,TGTGCCAGCAGCTTGGGGACTATCTACGAGCAGTACTTC,CASSLGTIYEQYF
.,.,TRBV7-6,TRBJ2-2,TGTGCCAGCAGTCGGGGCAGGTTGACCGGGGAGCTGTTTTTT,CASSRGRLTGELFF
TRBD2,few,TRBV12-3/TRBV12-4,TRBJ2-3,TGTGCCAGCAGTGCTGGACTAGCGGGGGGAGATACGCAGTATTTT,CASSAGLAGGDTQYF
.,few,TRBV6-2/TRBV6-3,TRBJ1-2,TGTGCCAGCACCCCGGGATATGGCTACACCTTC,CASTPGYGYTF
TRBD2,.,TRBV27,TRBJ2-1,TGTGCCAGCAGTTTCAGTAGCGGGAGGCACGGTGAGCAGTTCTTC,CASSFSSGRHGEQFF
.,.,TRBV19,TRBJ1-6,TGTGCCAGTAGTAGCTCCGACGGTTATAATTCACCCCTCCACTTT,CASSSSDGYNSPLHF
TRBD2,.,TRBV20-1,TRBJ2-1,TGCAGTGGAGCGACACTAGCGGGAGGGCCACAATCCCGCTCGAGTGAGCAGTTCTTC,CSGATLAGGPQSRSSEQFF
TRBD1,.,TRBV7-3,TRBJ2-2,TGTGCCAGCAGCTTAAATCCGGGACAGGGTTACGGGGAGCTGTTTTTT,CASSLNPGQGYGELFF
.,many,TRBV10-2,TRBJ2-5,TGCGCCAGCAAGGGGGTAGCTAGCGGTGAGACCCAGTACTTC,CASKGVASGETQYF